This is a list of T cell receptor beta chains from one sample in a study of metastatic and nonmetastatic thyroid tumors. TCRdb reanalyzed the PCR reads via MiXCR. The table lists fewer than 9,000 clones, 30% to 45% of them singletons. Source material: tumor tissue. The receptors here all came from a female donor with papillary thyroid cancer or a benign thyroid nodule (not recorded which). Some clones in this sample may be carry-over from other donors' samples. Each CDR3 is given with its conserved first and last residue. Fields, in order: D gene, J gene, V gene, clone size, CDR3 protein, CDR3 DNA. The D gene is left open where the match is weak. Clone size is not always given. Where it is, it says once, few, many or a class for expanded clones.

D gene: .; J gene: TRBJ2-3; V gene: TRBV27; clone size: medium-sized; CDR3 protein: CASNGNGDTQYF; CDR3 DNA: TGTGCCAGCAACGGGAATGGAGATACGCAGTATTTT
D gene: .; J gene: TRBJ2-3; V gene: TRBV5-6; clone size: many; CDR3 protein: CASGMTVPTDTQYF; CDR3 DNA: TGTGCCAGCGGCATGACAGTCCCCACAGATACGCAGTATTTT
D gene: TRBD2; J gene: TRBJ2-1; V gene: TRBV30; clone size: large; CDR3 protein: CAWSLLAGNEQFF; CDR3 DNA: TGTGCCTGGAGCTTGCTAGCGGGGAATGAGCAGTTCTTC
D gene: TRBD1; J gene: TRBJ1-2; V gene: TRBV28; clone size: .; CDR3 protein: CASSLSQGAGGYTF; CDR3 DNA: TGTGCCAGCAGTCTCTCGCAGGGGGCGGGTGGCTACACCTTC
D gene: .; J gene: TRBJ1-4; V gene: TRBV7-9; clone size: many; CDR3 protein: CASTLGSGTRNEKLFF; CDR3 DNA: TGTGCCAGCACGTTAGGATCCGGGACACGGAATGAAAAACTGTTTTTT
D gene: TRBD1; J gene: TRBJ2-7; V gene: TRBV5-1; clone size: large; CDR3 protein: CASSLGGTGVYEQYF; CDR3 DNA: TGCGCCAGCAGCTTGGGAGGGACAGGGGTATACGAGCAGTACTTC
D gene: .; J gene: TRBJ2-1; V gene: TRBV7-2; clone size: medium-sized; CDR3 protein: CASSWGGNEQFF; CDR3 DNA: TGTGCCAGCAGCTGGGGCGGGAATGAGCAGTTCTTC
D gene: .; J gene: TRBJ2-6; V gene: TRBV28; clone size: .; CDR3 protein: CASSLKSGSGANVLTF; CDR3 DNA: TGTGCCAGCAGTTTAAAGTCCGGCTCTGGGGCCAACGTCCTGACTTTC
D gene: .; J gene: TRBJ2-7; V gene: TRBV2; clone size: few; CDR3 protein: CASSEPFRPEQYF; CDR3 DNA: TGTGCCAGCAGTGAACCCTTTAGGCCCGAGCAGTACTTC
D gene: .; J gene: TRBJ1-2; V gene: TRBV7-9; clone size: few; CDR3 protein: CASSLEWDGYTF; CDR3 DNA: TGTGCCAGCAGCCTCGAGTGGGATGGCTACACCTTC
D gene: .; J gene: TRBJ1-6; V gene: TRBV28; clone size: few; CDR3 protein: CASSLWARGVHF; CDR3 DNA: TGTGCCAGCAGTTTATGGGCACGGGGGGTCCACTTT
D gene: .; J gene: TRBJ2-7; V gene: TRBV6-1; clone size: few; CDR3 protein: CASSQRSEQYF; CDR3 DNA: TGTGCCAGCAGTCAGCGGAGCGAGCAGTACTTC
D gene: TRBD2; J gene: TRBJ2-3; V gene: TRBV2; clone size: few; CDR3 protein: CASSPTSGSTDTQYF; CDR3 DNA: TGTGCCAGCAGTCCGACTAGCGGGAGCACAGATACGCAGTATTTT
D gene: .; J gene: TRBJ1-1; V gene: TRBV11-2; clone size: .; CDR3 protein: CASSASVNTEAFF; CDR3 DNA: TGTGCCAGCAGCGCCTCGGTGAACACTGAAGCTTTCTTT
D gene: TRBD1; J gene: TRBJ1-4; V gene: TRBV6-1; clone size: .; CDR3 protein: CASSGQGYREKLFF; CDR3 DNA: TGTGCCAGCAGTGGACAGGGGTATCGTGAAAAACTGTTTTTT
D gene: .; J gene: TRBJ2-3; V gene: TRBV20-1; clone size: .; CDR3 protein: CSATGSTDTQYF; CDR3 DNA: TGCAGTGCTACCGGTAGCACAGATACGCAGTATTTT
D gene: .; J gene: TRBJ1-3; V gene: TRBV9; clone size: .; CDR3 protein: CASSRPEWGYGGNTIYF; CDR3 DNA: TGTGCCAGCAGCCGCCCGGAGTGGGGCTACGGTGGAAACACCATATATTTT
D gene: TRBD2; J gene: TRBJ2-1; V gene: TRBV20-1; clone size: .; CDR3 protein: CSADTGLGREEQFF; CDR3 DNA: TGCAGTGCAGACACGGGACTGGGGCGGGAGGAGCAGTTCTTC
D gene: TRBD1; J gene: TRBJ2-2; V gene: TRBV19; clone size: few; CDR3 protein: CASSILGQATGELFF; CDR3 DNA: TGTGCCAGTAGTATTTTGGGACAGGCGACCGGGGAGCTGTTTTTT
D gene: TRBD2; J gene: TRBJ2-2; V gene: TRBV20-1; clone size: once; CDR3 protein: CSARAGTSGFTGELFF; CDR3 DNA: TGCAGTGCTAGGGCCGGGACTAGCGGATTCACCGGGGAGCTGTTTTTT
D gene: TRBD1; J gene: TRBJ1-1; V gene: TRBV5-1; clone size: few; CDR3 protein: CASSSGGAEAFF; CDR3 DNA: TGCGCCAGCAGCTCAGGGGGCGCTGAAGCTTTCTTT
D gene: TRBD1; J gene: TRBJ2-7; V gene: TRBV7-9; clone size: medium-sized; CDR3 protein: CASSPGQDAYEQYF; CDR3 DNA: TGTGCCAGCAGCCCGGGACAGGACGCCTACGAGCAGTACTTC
D gene: .; J gene: TRBJ2-7; V gene: TRBV6-5; clone size: medium-sized; CDR3 protein: CASSYSLGFEQYF; CDR3 DNA: TGTGCCAGCAGTTACTCGTTGGGTTTCGAGCAGTACTTC
D gene: TRBD1; J gene: TRBJ1-4; V gene: TRBV5-1; clone size: medium-sized; CDR3 protein: CASSLSGQGEDEKLFF; CDR3 DNA: TGCGCCAGCAGCCTCTCTGGGCAGGGGGAAGATGAAAAACTGTTTTTT
D gene: .; J gene: TRBJ1-3; V gene: TRBV6-5; clone size: many; CDR3 protein: CASSPKRPGNTGNTIYF; CDR3 DNA: TGTGCCAGCAGTCCCAAACGACCGGGGAACACTGGAAACACCATATATTTT
D gene: .; J gene: TRBJ2-1; V gene: TRBV20-1; clone size: .; CDR3 protein: CSARQRAGFNEQFF; CDR3 DNA: TGCAGTGCTAGACAGCGGGCAGGATTCAATGAGCAGTTCTTC
D gene: .; J gene: TRBJ1-6; V gene: TRBV6-1; clone size: .; CDR3 protein: CASSAGPMGYSPLHF; CDR3 DNA: TGTGCCAGCAGTGCGGGACCTATGGGGTATTCACCCCTCCACTTT
D gene: .; J gene: TRBJ2-2; V gene: TRBV20-1; clone size: .; CDR3 protein: CSASARDMNTGELFF; CDR3 DNA: TGCAGTGCTAGCGCCCGGGACATGAACACCGGGGAGCTGTTTTTT
D gene: .; J gene: TRBJ2-2; V gene: TRBV28; clone size: .; CDR3 protein: CASSSPLGAGELFF; CDR3 DNA: TGTGCCAGCAGCTCTCCTCTTGGAGCCGGGGAGCTGTTTTTT
D gene: .; J gene: TRBJ2-2; V gene: TRBV19; clone size: .; CDR3 protein: CASTLLNRAGHTGELFF; CDR3 DNA: TGTGCCAGTACCTTACTTAATCGGGCAGGCCACACCGGGGAGCTGTTTTTT
D gene: TRBD2; J gene: TRBJ2-3; V gene: TRBV5-1; clone size: .; CDR3 protein: CASSTRLATPPGDTQYF; CDR3 DNA: TGCGCCAGCAGCACACGACTAGCTACTCCCCCGGGGGATACGCAGTATTTT
D gene: .; J gene: TRBJ1-2; V gene: TRBV4-1; clone size: medium-sized; CDR3 protein: CASSQAIGGNYGYTF; CDR3 DNA: TGCGCCAGCAGCCAAGCGATCGGGGGTAACTATGGCTACACCTTC
D gene: .; J gene: TRBJ2-5; V gene: TRBV19; clone size: few; CDR3 protein: CASSPRVTGIETQYF; CDR3 DNA: TGTGCCAGTAGTCCTCGAGTGACGGGGATAGAGACCCAGTACTTC
D gene: .; J gene: TRBJ1-2; V gene: TRBV5-1; clone size: few; CDR3 protein: CASSLENSYGYTF; CDR3 DNA: TGCGCCAGCAGCTTGGAGAACTCCTATGGCTACACCTTC
D gene: TRBD1; J gene: TRBJ2-7; V gene: TRBV4-1; clone size: .; CDR3 protein: CASSPNRGRGEQYF; CDR3 DNA: TGCGCCAGCAGCCCAAACAGGGGAAGGGGCGAGCAGTACTTC
D gene: TRBD1; J gene: TRBJ1-6; V gene: TRBV6-6; clone size: few; CDR3 protein: CASSYSRTGESPLHF; CDR3 DNA: TGTGCCAGCAGTTACTCAAGGACAGGGGAATCACCCCTCCACTTT
D gene: .; J gene: TRBJ2-1; V gene: TRBV4-1; clone size: .; CDR3 protein: CASSQDFNNEQFF; CDR3 DNA: TGCGCCAGCAGCCAAGATTTTAACAATGAGCAGTTCTTC
D gene: .; J gene: TRBJ2-2; V gene: TRBV20-1; clone size: few; CDR3 protein: CSAQPSAGELFF; CDR3 DNA: TGCAGTGCTCAACCGTCCGCCGGGGAGCTGTTTTTT
D gene: .; J gene: TRBJ2-5; V gene: TRBV27; clone size: few; CDR3 protein: CASRTLEAASQETQYF; CDR3 DNA: TGTGCCAGCAGAACGCTGGAAGCGGCGTCCCAAGAGACCCAGTACTTC
D gene: .; J gene: TRBJ1-4; V gene: TRBV2; clone size: medium-sized; CDR3 protein: CASRDRLGEKLFF; CDR3 DNA: TGTGCCAGCAGAGACAGGTTGGGAGAAAAACTGTTTTTT
D gene: .; J gene: TRBJ1-2; V gene: TRBV7-8; clone size: .; CDR3 protein: CASSLGGYGYTF; CDR3 DNA: TGTGCCAGCAGCTTAGGCGGCTATGGCTACACCTTC
D gene: TRBD2; J gene: TRBJ2-7; V gene: TRBV20-1; clone size: .; CDR3 protein: CSARVASGRYEQYF; CDR3 DNA: TGCAGTGCTAGAGTTGCTAGCGGGAGGTACGAGCAGTACTTC
D gene: .; J gene: TRBJ1-1; V gene: TRBV30; clone size: .; CDR3 protein: CAWSVFGQQDTEAFF; CDR3 DNA: TGTGCCTGGAGTGTATTCGGTCAGCAAGACACTGAAGCTTTCTTT
D gene: .; J gene: TRBJ2-1; V gene: TRBV20-1; clone size: many; CDR3 protein: CSGEGSQEQFF; CDR3 DNA: TGCAGTGGGGAAGGGTCACAGGAGCAGTTCTTC
D gene: .; J gene: TRBJ1-1; V gene: TRBV19; clone size: medium-sized; CDR3 protein: CASSNPPGQGAEAFF; CDR3 DNA: TGTGCCAGTAGTAACCCCCCTGGGCAAGGCGCTGAAGCTTTCTTT
D gene: TRBD1; J gene: TRBJ1-5; V gene: TRBV7-2; clone size: medium-sized; CDR3 protein: CASSRDSVNQPQHF; CDR3 DNA: TGTGCCAGCAGCCGGGACAGCGTAAATCAGCCCCAGCATTTT
D gene: TRBD1; J gene: TRBJ2-7; V gene: TRBV19; clone size: .; CDR3 protein: CVSAPGRQGIYEQYF; CDR3 DNA: TGTGTCAGTGCCCCGGGTCGACAGGGGATCTACGAGCAGTACTTC
D gene: TRBD2; J gene: TRBJ2-2; V gene: TRBV6-5; clone size: .; CDR3 protein: CASSWGEGLYTGELFF; CDR3 DNA: TGTGCCAGCAGTTGGGGGGAGGGCCTTTACACCGGGGAGCTGTTTTTT
D gene: .; J gene: TRBJ2-2; V gene: TRBV18; clone size: .; CDR3 protein: CASSPSTGELFF; CDR3 DNA: TGTGCCAGCTCACCCTCCACCGGGGAGCTGTTTTTT
D gene: .; J gene: TRBJ1-1; V gene: TRBV30; clone size: .; CDR3 protein: CAWSRQTHTEAFF; CDR3 DNA: TGTGCCTGGAGTCGACAGACTCACACTGAAGCTTTCTTT
D gene: TRBD1; J gene: TRBJ2-7; V gene: TRBV5-1; clone size: .; CDR3 protein: CASSITGTGGYEQYF; CDR3 DNA: TGCGCCAGCAGCATAACCGGGACAGGGGGCTACGAGCAGTACTTC
D gene: .; J gene: TRBJ1-2; V gene: TRBV13; clone size: .; CDR3 protein: CASSANQGIYGYTF; CDR3 DNA: TGTGCCAGCAGCGCCAATCAGGGGATCTATGGCTACACCTTC
D gene: TRBD2; J gene: TRBJ2-3; V gene: TRBV11-2; clone size: .; CDR3 protein: CASSPGSGGGTDTQYF; CDR3 DNA: TGTGCCAGCAGCCCAGGGTCGGGAGGCGGTACAGATACGCAGTATTTT
D gene: .; J gene: TRBJ2-7; V gene: TRBV6-5; clone size: few; CDR3 protein: CASSYGGGDYEQYF; CDR3 DNA: TGTGCCAGCAGTTACGGCGGGGGCGATTACGAGCAGTACTTC
D gene: TRBD1; J gene: TRBJ2-1; V gene: TRBV19; clone size: many; CDR3 protein: CASTTPGTGNINEQFF; CDR3 DNA: TGTGCCAGTACCACTCCCGGGACAGGGAATATTAATGAGCAGTTCTTC
D gene: .; J gene: TRBJ1-4; V gene: TRBV6-9; clone size: .; CDR3 protein: CASSYGAKLFF; CDR3 DNA: TGTGCCAGCAGTTATGGGGCCAAACTGTTTTTT
D gene: .; J gene: TRBJ1-3; V gene: TRBV20-1; clone size: .; CDR3 protein: CSARGPTSPGQSGNTIYF; CDR3 DNA: TGCAGTGCTAGGGGTCCCACATCACCCGGACAGTCTGGAAACACCATATATTTT
D gene: .; J gene: TRBJ2-1; V gene: TRBV10-1; clone size: few; CDR3 protein: CASSRLGGPSSYNEQFF; CDR3 DNA: TGCGCCAGCAGTAGACTCGGGGGGCCAAGCTCCTACAATGAGCAGTTCTTC
D gene: .; J gene: TRBJ2-1; V gene: TRBV28; clone size: few; CDR3 protein: CASSSPGTAFRGQFF; CDR3 DNA: TGTGCCAGCAGTTCGCCCGGGACTGCCTTTAGAGGGCAGTTCTTC